This entry lists 25 T cell receptor beta chains sequenced from one sample in a study of T cell repertoires in aging, cancer and after chemotherapy. Amplification of TCR beta used genomic DNA extracted from peripheral blood. A mixed TRB-A/B primer pool amplified rearranged TRB by multiplex touch-down PCR. TCRdb itself ran the multiplex PCR reads through MiXCR, one entry per CDR3 protein. This table holds more than 15,000 distinct CDR3 sequences, 40% to 55% found once. The source material was blood. The receptors here all came from a human donor in good health.

The chain couples TRBV27 to TRBJ2-7, with TRBD1 identical over 9 bases. Germline V gene data show CDR1 as MNHEY and CDR2 as SMNVEV (reference sequence). The CDR3 sequence is 11 residues long. The V and J ends lost 8 bases and 6 bases, in that order; junction bases with no gene match: 2. CDR3 nucleotides: TGTGCCAGCGGGACAGGGACCGAGCAGTACTTC. Protein sequence: CASGTGTEQYF.

The chain employs TRBV5-3 and TRBJ2-3, with 9 nucleotides matching TRBD2. TRBV5-3 is flagged as an ORF with uncertain function. Trimming removed 3 bases from V and 3 bases from J; junction bases left unmatched: 14. The CDR3 is 18 amino acids. The DNA of the CDR3 is TGTGCCAGAAGCTCCTCGGATGGTAGCGGGAGATTAACAGATACGCAGTATTTT. This codes for CARSSSDGSGRLTDTQYF.

The chain employs TRBV27 and TRBJ1-2, with D possibly TRBD1 on 6 matching bases. Germline loops: CDR1 MNHEY, CDR2 SMNVEV (reference sequence). The germline V and J ends were trimmed by 3 bases and 7 bases, with 12 bases remaining between them. The CDR3 runs 13 residues. The CDR3 DNA sequence: TGTGCCAGCAGTTTCCCCCAGGGGTTTGGCTACACCTTC. It encodes CASSFPQGFGYTF.

This chain links TRBV19 with TRBJ1-2; no reliable D call. V lost 3 bases, J lost 2 bases, and 13 bases lay in between. Germline lookup yields CDR1 LNHDA and CDR2 SQIVND (reference sequence). The CDR3 is 15 residues long. DNA of the CDR3: TGTGCCAGTAGTATCCCCGGAGAATGGAACTATGGCTACACCTTC. It is translated as CASSIPGEWNYGYTF. Variable domain in full (rest from reference TRBV19 and TRBJ1-2): DGGITQSPKYLFRKEGQNVTLSCEQNLNHDAMYWYRQDPGQGLRLIYYSQIVNDFQKGDIAEGYSVSREKKESFPLTVTSAQKNPTAFYLCASSIPGEWNYGYTFGSGTRLTVV.

The chain has TRBV27 and TRBJ2-7; no clear D gene. The CDR3 totals 15 residues. Germline CDR1 MNHEY, CDR2 SMNVEV (reference sequence). Trimming cost V 6 bases and J 1 base, with 16 bases left between them. The CDR3 loop reads CASRLGGGLSYEQYF. The CDR3 region has the DNA TGTGCCAGCAGACTCGGTGGTGGGCTTTCCTACGAGCAGTACTTC.

This clonotype was observed a few times. The chain joins TRBV29-1 to TRBJ2-4; 8 nucleotides align to TRBD1. Germline V gives CDR1 SQVTM, CDR2 ANQGSEA. The CDR3 has 15 amino acids. Trimming removed 2 bases from V and 6 bases from J; junction bases left unmatched: 9. This CDR3 is CSVETQGVRGNIQYF. CDR3 sequence (DNA): TGCAGCGTTGAAACACAGGGGGTCCGAGGAAACATTCAGTACTTC.

The V and J genes are TRBV6-6 and TRBJ2-1, with 7 bases identical to TRBD2. The germline V gene has CDR1 MNHNY and CDR2 SVGAGI (reference sequence). V gave up 4 bases and J gave up 0 bases; unmatched junction bases: 9. CDR3 size: 17 residues. In DNA, the CDR3 is TGTGCCAGCAGTTCCCTCCTCGGCGGGAGCTCCTACAATGAGCAGTTCTTC. Translating gives CASSSLLGGSSYNEQFF.

The chain is built from TRBV24-1 and TRBJ2-2; no reliable D call. This CDR3 has 14 amino acids. The germline V gene has CDR1 KGHDR and CDR2 SFDVKD. V dropped 3 bases and J dropped 3 bases, with 7 bases sitting between them. The CDR3: CATSDRSDTGELFF. DNA for the CDR3: TGTGCCACCAGTGATAGGTCCGACACCGGGGAGCTGTTTTTT.

CDR3 bases: TGTGCCAGTAGTTCCTCGTTAGCGGGAGGTGAGAAGTACTTC. Its protein is CASSSSLAGGEKYF. The gene calls are TRBV5-5 and TRBJ2-7, with 10 bases identical to TRBD2. V shed 8 bases and J 11 bases; nucleotides not matched to a gene: 16. Germline CDR1 and CDR2: SGHKS and YYEKEE (reference sequence). This CDR3 contains 14 residues.

This clonotype was counted only a few times. The CDR3 is CASSALSASSYNEQFF. The CDR3 region has the DNA TGTGCCAGCAGTGCCCTTAGCGCGAGCTCCTACAATGAGCAGTTCTTC. The chain carries TRBV6-5 and TRBJ2-1; the D gene is possibly TRBD2 (5 bases). The V gene's germline CDR1 is MNHEY and CDR2 SVGAGI. There are 16 residues in the CDR3. V was trimmed by 5 bases and J by 0 bases, leaving 14 bases between them.

This clonotype was observed a handful of times. The CDR3 region is CASSLAGTPGLRQYF. CDR3 nucleotides: TGTGCCAGCAGTTTGGCGGGAACTCCAGGGTTACGGCAGTACTTC. V gene TRBV12-3 or TRBV12-4 combines with J gene TRBJ2-7; TRBD2 might be the D (6 bases). V lost 3 bases and J 9 bases, leaving 21 bases between the germline ends. The length of the CDR3 is 15 residues.

Only a few counts were recorded for this clonotype. The chain combines TRBV19 with TRBJ1-2; D remains ambiguous. Germline CDR1 LNHDA, CDR2 SQIVND (reference sequence). The length of the CDR3 is 15 residues. With 4 bases removed from V and 3 bases from J, the gap between germline ends came to 15 bases. The CDR3 DNA is TGTGCCAGTAGTACCTATCTCGACGGCGACTATGGCTACACCTTC. This encodes CASSTYLDGDYGYTF.

The CDR3 nucleotides read TGTGCCAGCAGCTCCAAGTCTAGCCCGATGGAGACCCAGTACTTC. It specifies CASSSKSSPMETQYF. The chain has TRBV7-6 and TRBJ2-5; tentatively, D is TRBD2 (5 bases). The V gene lost 4 bases and the J gene lost 5 bases, with 17 bases spanning the gap. There are 15 residues in the CDR3. Per the germline V gene, CDR1 is SGHVS and CDR2 is FNYEAQ.

The chain recombines TRBV12-3 or TRBV12-4 with TRBJ2-5; TRBD2 matches at 7 bases. J lost 5 bases, V lost 2 bases, and 14 bases had no gene match. CDR3 length: 17 residues. The chain's CDR3 is CASSLIGTSAFAETQYF. In DNA form, the CDR3 reads TGTGCCAGCAGTTTAATCGGAACTAGCGCTTTTGCGGAGACCCAGTACTTC.

The chain joins TRBV6-1 to TRBJ1-1, with TRBD1 identical over 7 bases. The CDR3 contains 18 residues. CDR1 is MNHNS, CDR2 SASEGT, per germline. V trimming: 0 bases; J trimming: 0 bases; junction bases outside the gene matches: 10. CDR3: CASSEAPPGGIMNTEAFF. CDR3 sequence (DNA): TGTGCCAGCAGTGAAGCCCCTCCAGGGGGAATAATGAACACTGAAGCTTTCTTT.

The chain has TRBV12-3 or TRBV12-4 and TRBJ2-7; unclear D gene. The CDR3 covers 14 residues. V was clipped by 6 bases and J by 0 bases, with 12 bases between them. The CDR3: CASSTWTDSYEQYF. The CDR3 DNA sequence: TGTGCCAGCAGCACCTGGACGGACTCCTACGAGCAGTACTTC.

The chain links TRBV5-5 to TRBJ2-5; the D is unclear. The CDR3 has 12 residues. The germline CDR1 and CDR2 sequences are SGHKS and YYEKEE (reference sequence). V lost 4 bases to trimming and J lost 4 bases, with 8 bases between them. Written as DNA, the CDR3 is TGTGCCAGCAGCAGGTGGGGAGAGACCCAGTACTTC. It translates to CASSRWGETQYF.

This clonotype was seen a handful of times. The chain carries TRBV19 and TRBJ2-3, with D possibly being TRBD1 (5 bases). Germline V gene sequence: CDR1 LNHDA, CDR2 SQIVND (reference sequence). Trimming cost V 4 bases and J 2 bases, with 7 bases left between them. The CDR3 extends over 13 amino acids. CDR3 amino acids: CASSTGHTDTQYF. As DNA, the CDR3 is TGTGCCAGTAGTACAGGGCACACAGATACGCAGTATTTT.

The gene calls are TRBV12-3 or TRBV12-4 and TRBJ2-7; D may match TRBD1 or TRBD2 (5 bases each). The V end was cut by 0 bases, the J end by 5 bases, with 14 bases between. CDR3 length: 15 residues. CDR3 DNA: TGTGCCAGCAGTTTAGCCGGGGCTAGCCCCGACGAGCAGTACTTC. It is translated as CASSLAGASPDEQYF.

The chain is built from TRBV27 and TRBJ2-1; 7 bases fit TRBD2. Trimming took 2 bases from V and 2 from J; bases not matched to a gene: 6. The length of the CDR3 is 16 residues. CDR1 and CDR2 from the germline V gene are MNHEY and SMNVEV (reference sequence). The CDR3 bases are TGTGCCAGCAGTTTAGCAGGGCTAGCGGCCTACAATGAGCAGTTCTTC. Protein product: CASSLAGLAAYNEQFF.

J is TRBJ1-4 and V is TRBV6-5; D uncertain. V was clipped by 2 bases and J by 4 bases, with 8 bases between them. The CDR3 is made up of 14 amino acids. CDR1 is MNHEY and CDR2 is SVGAGI in the germline V gene. This chain's CDR3 is CASSYVQYNEKLFF. The CDR3 DNA reads TGTGCCAGCAGTTACGTGCAGTATAATGAAAAACTGTTTTTT.

The chain joins TRBV12-3 or TRBV12-4 to TRBJ2-4; TRBD1 agrees at 7 bases. The junction had 12 bases not matched to a gene; V was cut back by 1 base and J by 0 bases. This CDR3 contains 19 residues. The CDR3 DNA sequence: TGTGCCAGCAGTTTAGTTGGGACAGCGACCAGAGTAGCCAAAAACATTCAGTACTTC. Protein product: CASSLVGTATRVAKNIQYF.

Points on this clonotype: One end of the junction does not line up with germline, which may come from a read error. The rearrangement links TRBV6-1 to TRBJ2-7; 10 bases are a match to TRBD2. Germline CDR1 MNHNS, CDR2 SASEGT. The CDR3 runs to 15 residues. This chain's CDR3 is CARSEASGSSYEQYF. In nucleotides, the CDR3 is TGTGCCAGAAGTGAAGCTAGCGGGAGCTCCTACGAGCAGTACTTC.

The CDR3 here is CAWSRTSGGGWGETQYF. The CDR3 coding sequence is TGTGCCTGGAGTAGGACTAGCGGGGGGGGTTGGGGAGAGACCCAGTACTTC. The chain has TRBV30 and TRBJ2-5; 15 bases agree with TRBD2. This CDR3 has 17 amino acids. Germline V CDR1 and CDR2: GTSNPN, SVGIG (reference sequence). V shed 2 bases, J shed 4 bases, and the junction held 8 bases outside the gene matches.

This clonotype showed up just a few times. The J gene is TRBJ2-2, the V gene TRBV12-3 or TRBV12-4, with 13 bases aligning to TRBD2. V lost 6 bases and J lost 5; bases outside the gene matches: 6. The CDR3 length is 16 residues. In DNA form, the CDR3 reads TGTGCCAGCAGCAACGGACTAGCGGGAGATACCGGGGAGCTGTTTTTT. It encodes CASSNGLAGDTGELFF.